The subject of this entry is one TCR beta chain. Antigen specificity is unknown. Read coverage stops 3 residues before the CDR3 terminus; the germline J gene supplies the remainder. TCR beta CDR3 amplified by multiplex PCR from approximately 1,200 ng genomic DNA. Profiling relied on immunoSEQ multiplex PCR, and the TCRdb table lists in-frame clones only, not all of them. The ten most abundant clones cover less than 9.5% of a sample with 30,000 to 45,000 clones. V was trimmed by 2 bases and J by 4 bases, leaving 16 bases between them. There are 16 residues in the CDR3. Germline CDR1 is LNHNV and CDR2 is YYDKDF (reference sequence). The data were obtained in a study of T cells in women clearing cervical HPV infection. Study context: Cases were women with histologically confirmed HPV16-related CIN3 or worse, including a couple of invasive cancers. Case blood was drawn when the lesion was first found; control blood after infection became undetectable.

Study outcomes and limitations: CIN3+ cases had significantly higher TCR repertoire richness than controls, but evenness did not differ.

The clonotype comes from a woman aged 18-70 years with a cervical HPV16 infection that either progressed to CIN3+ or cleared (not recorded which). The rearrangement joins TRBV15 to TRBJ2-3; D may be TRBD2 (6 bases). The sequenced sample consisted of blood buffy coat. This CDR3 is CATSRRLVHLADTQYF. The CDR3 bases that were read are TGTGCCACCAGCAGAAGACTAGTTCATTTGGCAGATACG. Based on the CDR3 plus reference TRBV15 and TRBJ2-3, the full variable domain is DAMVIQNPRYQVTQFGKPVTLSCSQTLNHNVMYWYQQKSSQAPKLLFHYYDKDFNNEADTPDNFQSRRPNTSFCFLDIRSPGLGDTAMYLCATSRRLVHLADTQYFGPGTRLTVL.